Listed below are T cell receptor beta chains from one sample, sequenced in a study of T-cell memory formation after mild COVID-19. In TCRdb, the 5' RACE reads were re-called with MiXCR into one record per CDR3 protein. The sample carries about 210,000 distinct CDR3 sequences, approximately 30% recorded once. Sequencing was done on a sample of PBMCs or a T cell subset sorted from them (not recorded which). The receptors stem from an adult woman who had mild COVID-19 (a few samples of this study predate the infection). Cell type and time point are not known. CDR3s include the opening cysteine and the closing phenylalanine or tryptophan. The D gene is left open where the match is weak. Part of the rows lack a size; the others show once, few, many or a class for expanded clones.

abundance: -
j_gene: TRBJ1-3
d_gene: -
v_gene: TRBV15
CDR3aa: CATSRDKGNTIYF
CDR3nt: TGTGCCACCAGCAGAGATAAGGGAAACACCATATATTTT

abundance: once
j_gene: TRBJ1-1
d_gene: -
v_gene: TRBV5-4
CDR3aa: CASSFFKNTEAFF
CDR3nt: TGTGCCAGCAGCTTCTTTAAGAACACTGAAGCTTTCTTT

abundance: -
j_gene: TRBJ1-2
d_gene: -
v_gene: TRBV10-3
CDR3aa: CAISELGEGPSNYGYTF
CDR3nt: TGTGCCATCAGTGAGTTGGGGGAGGGCCCATCTAACTATGGCTACACCTTC

abundance: -
j_gene: TRBJ1-4
d_gene: -
v_gene: TRBV20-1
CDR3aa: CSAGVGGRRIREKLFF
CDR3nt: TGCAGTGCCGGGGTCGGGGGGCGCCGGATTCGCGAAAAACTGTTTTTT

abundance: few
j_gene: TRBJ2-7
d_gene: -
v_gene: TRBV5-1
CDR3aa: CASRPPSGGEQYF
CDR3nt: TGCGCCAGCAGGCCCCCCTCCGGGGGAGAGCAGTACTTC

abundance: few
j_gene: TRBJ2-7
d_gene: -
v_gene: TRBV4-2
CDR3aa: CASSQDRRGRYYEQYF
CDR3nt: TGTGCCAGCAGCCAAGATAGGAGGGGCCGTTACTACGAGCAGTACTTC

abundance: -
j_gene: TRBJ2-3
d_gene: TRBD1
v_gene: TRBV20-1
CDR3aa: CSAENRQGLTDTQYF
CDR3nt: TGCAGTGCCGAAAATCGACAGGGCCTCACAGATACGCAGTATTTT

abundance: few
j_gene: TRBJ1-2
d_gene: TRBD1
v_gene: TRBV7-9
CDR3aa: CASSLRPGQVYGYTF
CDR3nt: TGTGCCAGCAGCTTACGTCCGGGACAGGTCTATGGCTACACCTTC

abundance: -
j_gene: TRBJ2-1
d_gene: TRBD1
v_gene: TRBV15
CDR3aa: CATSSLTGGSYNEQFF
CDR3nt: TGTGCCACCAGCAGCCTCACAGGGGGTTCCTACAATGAGCAGTTCTTC

abundance: few
j_gene: TRBJ2-3
d_gene: -
v_gene: TRBV4-1
CDR3aa: CASSQDSRARDTQYF
CDR3nt: TGCGCCAGCAGCCAAGATTCCAGGGCAAGAGATACGCAGTATTTT

abundance: few
j_gene: TRBJ2-1
d_gene: TRBD1
v_gene: TRBV12-3/TRBV12-4
CDR3aa: CASTDGGTGWGEQFF
CDR3nt: TGTGCCAGCACCGATGGTGGGACAGGGTGGGGTGAGCAGTTCTTC

abundance: -
j_gene: TRBJ1-3
d_gene: -
v_gene: TRBV12-3/TRBV12-4
CDR3aa: CASSLGNTIYF
CDR3nt: TGTGCCAGCAGTTTAGGGAACACCATATATTTT

abundance: few
j_gene: TRBJ2-1
d_gene: TRBD2
v_gene: TRBV3-1
CDR3aa: CASSQTLAGSSSYNEQFF
CDR3nt: TGTGCCAGCAGCCAAACCCTAGCGGGGTCCTCTTCCTACAATGAGCAGTTCTTC

abundance: once
j_gene: TRBJ2-7
d_gene: -
v_gene: TRBV12-3/TRBV12-4
CDR3aa: CASNRDVTYEQYF
CDR3nt: TGTGCCAGCAACCGGGACGTAACCTACGAGCAGTACTTC

abundance: -
j_gene: TRBJ2-3
d_gene: -
v_gene: TRBV7-3
CDR3aa: CASSLAGSVDTQYF
CDR3nt: TGTGCCAGCAGTCTAGCCGGGAGCGTAGATACGCAGTATTTT

abundance: few
j_gene: TRBJ2-1
d_gene: TRBD2
v_gene: TRBV5-1
CDR3aa: CASSLALAGGEQFF
CDR3nt: TGCGCCAGCAGCTTGGCACTAGCGGGGGGCGAGCAGTTCTTC

abundance: few
j_gene: TRBJ1-1
d_gene: -
v_gene: TRBV4-1
CDR3aa: CASSPRNVGTTEAFF
CDR3nt: TGCGCCAGCAGCCCCCGGAATGTGGGGACCACTGAAGCTTTCTTT

abundance: -
j_gene: TRBJ2-1
d_gene: -
v_gene: TRBV20-1
CDR3aa: CSVDSRVYNEQFF
CDR3nt: TGCAGTGTCGACAGTAGGGTGTACAATGAGCAGTTCTTC

abundance: few
j_gene: TRBJ1-1
d_gene: -
v_gene: TRBV18
CDR3aa: CASSPKGTEAFF
CDR3nt: TGTGCCAGCTCACCAAAAGGCACTGAAGCTTTCTTT

abundance: few
j_gene: TRBJ1-1
d_gene: -
v_gene: TRBV12-3/TRBV12-4
CDR3aa: CASSLIPGEAFF
CDR3nt: TGTGCCAGCAGTTTAATCCCGGGTGAAGCTTTCTTT

abundance: -
j_gene: TRBJ1-2
d_gene: -
v_gene: TRBV5-6
CDR3aa: CASSDGRGFLRLVSSSNYGYTF
CDR3nt: TGTGCCAGCAGCGACGGACGGGGGTTCCTCCGGTTAGTCTCATCGTCTAACTATGGCTACACCTTC

abundance: few
j_gene: TRBJ1-1
d_gene: -
v_gene: TRBV12-3/TRBV12-4
CDR3aa: CASSLLQGAAFF
CDR3nt: TGTGCCAGCAGTTTGCTTCAGGGCGCAGCTTTCTTT

abundance: few
j_gene: TRBJ2-2
d_gene: TRBD2
v_gene: TRBV5-1
CDR3aa: CASSSPMTSGDNTGELFF
CDR3nt: TGCGCCAGCAGCTCTCCGATGACTAGCGGGGATAACACCGGGGAGCTGTTTTTT

abundance: -
j_gene: TRBJ2-3
d_gene: -
v_gene: TRBV5-4
CDR3aa: CASSLIGGDTQYF
CDR3nt: TGTGCCAGCAGCTTGATTGGCGGAGATACGCAGTATTTT

abundance: -
j_gene: TRBJ1-2
d_gene: TRBD1
v_gene: TRBV7-9
CDR3aa: CASSPQGLANYGYTF
CDR3nt: TGTGCCAGCAGCCCACAGGGGTTGGCTAACTATGGCTACACCTTC

abundance: once
j_gene: TRBJ1-3
d_gene: -
v_gene: TRBV5-6
CDR3aa: CASSPQTVGSGNTIYF
CDR3nt: TGTGCCAGCAGCCCGCAGACAGTAGGCTCTGGAAACACCATATATTTT

abundance: -
j_gene: TRBJ2-3
d_gene: -
v_gene: TRBV7-6
CDR3aa: CASSFASGAADTQYF
CDR3nt: TGTGCCAGCAGCTTTGCGTCAGGGGCTGCAGATACGCAGTATTTT

abundance: -
j_gene: TRBJ1-5
d_gene: -
v_gene: TRBV20-1
CDR3aa: CSARVGGINQPQHF
CDR3nt: TGCAGTGCTAGAGTAGGGGGGATCAATCAGCCCCAGCATTTT

abundance: few
j_gene: TRBJ1-1
d_gene: -
v_gene: TRBV30
CDR3aa: CAWREPGSPEAFF
CDR3nt: TGTGCCTGGAGGGAACCAGGATCACCGGAAGCTTTCTTT

abundance: once
j_gene: TRBJ2-1
d_gene: -
v_gene: TRBV24-1
CDR3aa: CATSDPLGMSYNEQFF
CDR3nt: TGTGCCACCAGTGATCCCTTGGGGATGTCCTACAATGAGCAGTTCTTC

abundance: few
j_gene: TRBJ2-1
d_gene: -
v_gene: TRBV5-6
CDR3aa: CASSLILGGADEQFF
CDR3nt: TGTGCCAGCAGCTTGATCCTGGGGGGCGCAGATGAGCAGTTCTTC

abundance: -
j_gene: TRBJ2-2
d_gene: -
v_gene: TRBV5-1
CDR3aa: CASSSMAGDTGELFF
CDR3nt: TGCGCCAGCAGCTCAATGGCAGGGGACACCGGGGAGCTGTTTTTT

abundance: -
j_gene: TRBJ1-1
d_gene: -
v_gene: TRBV7-2
CDR3aa: CASNLAGAATEAFF
CDR3nt: TGTGCCAGCAATCTCGCGGGGGCTGCAACTGAAGCTTTCTTT

abundance: -
j_gene: TRBJ1-5
d_gene: -
v_gene: TRBV12-3/TRBV12-4
CDR3aa: CASSLAVNFRQVNQPQHF
CDR3nt: TGTGCCAGCAGTTTAGCGGTTAACTTTAGACAGGTAAATCAGCCCCAGCATTTT

abundance: -
j_gene: TRBJ1-2
d_gene: -
v_gene: TRBV4-1
CDR3aa: CASSHDSRTAGYTF
CDR3nt: TGCGCCAGCAGCCACGATTCTAGGACAGCTGGCTACACCTTC

abundance: many
j_gene: TRBJ2-7
d_gene: -
v_gene: TRBV27
CDR3aa: CASSSHYEQYF
CDR3nt: TGTGCCAGCAGTTCTCACTACGAGCAGTACTTC

abundance: -
j_gene: TRBJ1-2
d_gene: TRBD1
v_gene: TRBV5-6
CDR3aa: CASSRGPDYGYTF
CDR3nt: TGTGCCAGCAGTAGGGGGCCGGACTATGGCTACACCTTC

abundance: -
j_gene: TRBJ1-1
d_gene: -
v_gene: TRBV9
CDR3aa: CASSPTGSTEAFF
CDR3nt: TGTGCCAGCAGCCCAACAGGGAGCACTGAAGCTTTCTTT

abundance: -
j_gene: TRBJ2-1
d_gene: -
v_gene: TRBV6-5
CDR3aa: CASSYSDAGSVNEQFF
CDR3nt: TGTGCCAGCAGTTACTCGGATGCGGGATCAGTAAATGAGCAGTTCTTC

abundance: -
j_gene: TRBJ2-1
d_gene: -
v_gene: TRBV18
CDR3aa: CASSPFSQGGSYNEQFF
CDR3nt: TGTGCCAGCTCACCGTTTTCACAGGGGGGGTCCTACAATGAGCAGTTCTTC

abundance: few
j_gene: TRBJ2-3
d_gene: -
v_gene: TRBV14
CDR3aa: CASSQARASTDTQYF
CDR3nt: TGTGCCAGCAGCCAAGCCCGCGCGTCCACAGATACGCAGTATTTT

abundance: -
j_gene: TRBJ2-7
d_gene: -
v_gene: TRBV11-3
CDR3aa: CASSLYQLGLADPYEQYF
CDR3nt: TGTGCCAGCAGCTTATACCAACTCGGTTTAGCGGACCCCTACGAGCAGTACTTC

abundance: -
j_gene: TRBJ2-1
d_gene: -
v_gene: TRBV14
CDR3aa: CASRPSVYNEQFF
CDR3nt: TGTGCCAGCAGGCCTTCGGTCTACAATGAGCAGTTCTTC

abundance: few
j_gene: TRBJ1-1
d_gene: -
v_gene: TRBV12-5
CDR3aa: CASSPGDSATEAFF
CDR3nt: TGTGCTAGTTCACCAGGAGACAGCGCCACTGAAGCTTTCTTT